The 2 T cell receptor beta chains given below trace back to one sample, sequenced in a study of T cells in Graves' hyperthyroidism and ophthalmopathy. There were TCR beta CDR3 regions amplified from RNA transcripts. The primer set for the first-round RT-PCR of the TCR CDR3 was HTBI. TCRdb called the multiplex PCR reads again in MiXCR, with one record for every CDR3 protein. The table shows 560,000 or so distinct CDR3 sequences, with 35% to 55% occurring only once. Material for sequencing was peripheral blood or thyroid tissue (not recorded which). The source is a woman aged 18 to 35 with Graves' hyperthyroidism.

This clonotype was seen more than once but under ten times. This rearrangement joins TRBV29-1 to TRBJ2-3; unclear D gene. The CDR3 sequence is 12 residues long. V gave up 5 bases and J gave up 1 base, with 7 bases separating them. The germline V gene encodes CDR1 SQVTM and CDR2 ANQGSEA. The chain's CDR3 is CSVLRGTDTQYF. The DNA for the CDR3 is TGCAGCGTTTTGCGAGGCACAGATACGCAGTATTTT.

This clonotype has at least ten counts. CDR3 protein: CATSRVPPPSGSYEQYF. In DNA, the CDR3 is TGTGCCACCAGCAGAGTCCCCCCACCTAGCGGGAGCTACGAGCAGTACTTC. The chain carries TRBV15 and TRBJ2-7, with TRBD2 matching 10 bases. The CDR3 is 17 residues long. V lost 1 base, J lost 3 bases, and 9 bases stayed unmatched. From germline, CDR1 is LNHNV and CDR2 YYDKDF (reference sequence).